The next 7 T cell receptor beta chains were all read from a single sample in a study of blood T cell repertoires in COVID-19. Produced via immunoSEQ multiplex PCR; TCRdb's table is partial and in-frame only. The sample comprises around 230,000 clones, about 91% of which are singletons, and 10% to 13% rests with the top ten. The material sequenced was PBMCs or T cells enriched from blood (not recorded which). Receptors originate from a man aged 18 to 35 with acute COVID-19.

This rearrangement joins TRBV28 to TRBJ2-6, with a tentative D call TRBD1 (6 bases). Germline values: CDR1 MDHEN, CDR2 SYDVKM. V shed 5 bases and J shed 1 base, with 12 bases lying between them. The CDR3 is 16 amino acids. Here the CDR3 reads CASSPPRGSGANVLTF. CDR3 nucleotide sequence: TGTGCCAGCAGTCCCCCCAGGGGATCTGGGGCCAACGTCCTGACTTTC.

This rearrangement joins TRBV19 to TRBJ2-7; TRBD2 aligns across 9 bases. Germline trimming cut 4 bases from V and 6 bases from J; bases unmatched to any gene: 10. Germline lookup yields CDR1 LNHDA and CDR2 SQIVND (reference sequence). The CDR3 has 15 amino acids. CDR3 sequence reads: CASSTPAGGNREQYF. The CDR3 nucleotides are TGTGCCAGTAGTACTCCTGCGGGAGGGAATCGCGAGCAGTACTTC.

V is TRBV9 and J is TRBJ1-3, with 7 bases matching TRBD1. Germline V lookup: CDR1 SGDLS, CDR2 YYNGEE. The ends lost 4 bases at V and 2 bases at J; junction bases unmatched: 15. CDR3 length equals 18 residues. The CDR3 sequence is CASSSPTTGTDPGNTIYF. CDR3 coding DNA: TGTGCCAGCAGCTCCCCCACCACCGGGACAGACCCTGGAAACACCATATATTTT.

This chain joins TRBV6-2 or TRBV6-3 and TRBJ2-7, with a possible D match to TRBD2 (8 bases). Per the germline V gene, CDR1 is MNHEY and CDR2 is SVGEGT. There are 16 residues in the CDR3. Trimming removed 5 bases at V and 4 bases at J, with 21 bases between. The CDR3 loop reads CASSKRTGGGAYEQYF. The DNA of the CDR3 is TGTGCCAGCAGTAAACGTACGGGAGGGGGCGCATACGAGCAGTACTTC.

CDR3 DNA: TGTGCCAGCAGCGTAGATGGGGGACACTTCAATGAGCAGTTCTTC. Protein product: CASSVDGGHFNEQFF. The chain joins TRBV9 to TRBJ2-1; TRBD1 might be the D (6 bases). The germline CDR1 and CDR2 sequences are SGDLS and YYNGEE. The germline V and J ends were trimmed by 0 bases and 6 bases, with 13 bases remaining between them. This CDR3 is 15 amino acids long.

The J gene is TRBJ1-4, the V gene TRBV19; D might be TRBD1 (5 bases). The CDR3 extends over 14 amino acids. Germline-derived CDR1 and CDR2 are LNHDA and SQIVND (reference sequence). V lost 5 bases and J 7 bases, leaving 14 bases between the germline ends. The CDR3 reads CASSVGQLREKLFF. The CDR3 DNA sequence: TGTGCCAGTAGTGTCGGACAACTACGTGAAAAACTGTTTTTT.

This clone was found once. The chain carries TRBV11-3 and TRBJ2-3, with 13 nucleotides matching TRBD2. With V trimmed by 4 bases and J by 2 bases, 6 bases remained unmatched. This CDR3 is 17 amino acids long. Germline assignment: CDR1 SGHNT and CDR2 YENEEA. The CDR3 sequence: CASSSGGLAGTTDTQYF. For the CDR3, the DNA is TGTGCCAGCAGCTCGGGGGGACTAGCGGGAACCACAGATACGCAGTATTTT.